This T cell receptor beta chain is drawn from a study of T cells after yellow fever vaccination. Study findings and constraints: Reappearance after the booster was observed for most primary-vaccination clones (about 97% CD4, about 91% CD8). Abundant clonotypes (contaminants from the bulk population) could be present in FACS-sorted repertoires.

Universal primer sites and UMIs were introduced during 5'RACE template-switching synthesis of TCR cDNA. TCRdb re-analysed the 5' RACE reads in MiXCR, keeping a single row per CDR3 protein. The sample comprises about 210,000 distinct CDR3 sequences, 3.2% of which are singletons, and around 3.3% rests with the top ten. In its sample, this clonotype was seen many times. Its cognate antigen is unknown. In germline, CDR1 is SEHNR, CDR2 FQNEAQ (reference sequence). V lost 5 bases to trimming and J lost 6 bases; unmatched junction nucleotides: 9. This CDR3 is built from 15 residues. This sequence joins TRBV7-9 and TRBJ2-1; 8 bases are shared with TRBD1. The sequencing here drew on CD4+ T cells sorted from PBMCs, taken 10 days after the yellow fever booster vaccination. This TCR was sampled from a man in his late teens or twenties who received the YFV17D yellow fever vaccine. CDR3 amino acids: CASSPDRARGNEQFF. CDR3 in DNA: TGTGCCAGCAGCCCGGACAGGGCTAGGGGCAATGAGCAGTTCTTC. The full variable domain, with the rest looked up from reference TRBV7-9 and TRBJ2-1, is DTGVSQNPRHKITKRGQNVTFRCDPISEHNRLYWYRQTLGQGPEFLTYFQNEAQLEKSRLLSDRFSAERPKGSFSTLEIQRTEQGDSAMYLCASSPDRARGNEQFFGPGTRLTVL.